A selection of T cell receptor beta chains follows, all from one sample in a study of CD8 T cells in ankylosing spondylitis. TCRdb analysed the 5' RACE reads with MiXCR anew, one entry per CDR3 protein. The sample lists fewer than 200,000 distinct CDR3 sequences, about 20% occurring once. The sequenced sample was blood, either unsorted or a sorted T cell fraction (not recorded which). The receptors were gathered from a male donor under 30 with ankylosing spondylitis or in good health (not recorded which). The CDR3 runs from the conserved cysteine through the conserved F or W. A D gene is named only where the DNA matches it firmly. The size field is filled for only some rows; it gives once, few, many or a size class.

clone_size,v_call,j_call,d_call,cdr3_length,cdr3_nt,cdr3_aa
many,TRBV19,TRBJ2-1,TRBD2,15,TGTGCCAGTAGCAGAACTAGCGGTTCCTACAATGAGCAGTTCTTC,CASSRTSGSYNEQFF
many,TRBV20-1,TRBJ2-5,TRBD2,14,TGCAGTGCTAGAGATGCGCCTAGCGGGGAGACCCAGTACTTC,CSARDAPSGETQYF
-,TRBV6-2/TRBV6-3,TRBJ1-1,-,16,TGTGCCAGCAGCTCCGGGCCGTGGAGGGTGAACACTGAAGCTTTCTTT,CASSSGPWRVNTEAFF
many,TRBV3-1,TRBJ1-1,TRBD1,14,TGTGCCAGCAGACTGGGACAGCTAAACACTGAAGCTTTCTTT,CASRLGQLNTEAFF
-,TRBV24-1,TRBJ2-1,-,16,TGTGCCACCAGTGATCGGTCAGCCCGAGACCTCAATGAGCAGTTCTTC,CATSDRSARDLNEQFF
many,TRBV19,TRBJ2-7,TRBD2,14,TGTGCCAGTAAGGCTAGCGGGAGGGCCCACGAGCAGTACTTC,CASKASGRAHEQYF
many,TRBV7-8,TRBJ1-5,-,15,TGTGCCAGCAGCTTAGGACGGTTTAGCAATCAGCCCCAGCATTTT,CASSLGRFSNQPQHF
many,TRBV11-1,TRBJ2-7,TRBD1,14,TGTGCCAGCAGCTTATACAGGGGAGAGCGCGAGCAGTACTTC,CASSLYRGEREQYF
many,TRBV27,TRBJ2-1,TRBD1,14,TGTGCCAGCAGTTTAGGGACAGACGGCAATGAGCAGTTCTTC,CASSLGTDGNEQFF
once,TRBV6-6,TRBJ2-3,-,11,TGTGCCAGCAGCCTTACGAATACGCAGTATTTT,CASSLTNTQYF
few,TRBV4-3,TRBJ2-7,-,15,TGCGCCAGCAGCCAAGGGGGAGGACGATCCTACGAGCAGTACTTC,CASSQGGGRSYEQYF
many,TRBV20-1,TRBJ1-5,-,13,TGCAGTGCCCAAGGTCAAGACAATCAGCCCCAGCATTTT,CSAQGQDNQPQHF
many,TRBV5-1,TRBJ2-3,-,12,TGCGCCAGCAGCCCTCGTATAGATACGCAGTATTTT,CASSPRIDTQYF
-,TRBV6-6,TRBJ2-2,-,16,TGTGCCAGCAGTTTAACCGGGACTTTCCACACCGGGGAGCTGTTTTTT,CASSLTGTFHTGELFF
many,TRBV12-3/TRBV12-4,TRBJ2-1,TRBD2,18,TGTGCCAGCAGTTTAGTCCCGGGACTAGCGGGCGTCTACAATGAGCAGTTCTTC,CASSLVPGLAGVYNEQFF
few,TRBV20-1,TRBJ2-2,TRBD1,18,TGCAGTGCTAGAGGGGGGCCGGGACAGGAGGATTTCACCGGGGAGCTGTTTTTT,CSARGGPGQEDFTGELFF
many,TRBV7-6,TRBJ2-5,-,15,TGTGCCAGCAGCCCGCTGGCCGGCCCCAAAGAGACCCAGTACTTC,CASSPLAGPKETQYF
many,TRBV7-9,TRBJ2-7,-,14,TGTGCCAGCAGCTTAGTAGGGCCCGCCTACGAGCAGTACTTC,CASSLVGPAYEQYF
many,TRBV11-1,TRBJ2-1,-,13,TGTGCCAGCAGTCCCGGGACCGGGTCGGTGCAGTTCTTC,CASSPGTGSVQFF
many,TRBV20-1,TRBJ1-5,-,17,TGCAGTGCCGACTGTGGCAGGCGGGTTTTAAGCAATCAGCCCCAGCATTTT,CSADCGRRVLSNQPQHF
many,TRBV7-2,TRBJ2-5,-,12,TGTGCCAGCAGCTTAGACCTGGAGACCCAGTACTTC,CASSLDLETQYF
many,TRBV6-5,TRBJ2-7,TRBD1,15,TGTGCCAGCAGATTAACAGGGGACCTAACCTACGAGCAGTACTTC,CASRLTGDLTYEQYF
many,TRBV5-1,TRBJ2-1,TRBD2,16,TGCGCCAGCAGCTTGAGGATCGCTAGCGGGAGAGTAGAGCAGTTCTTC,CASSLRIASGRVEQFF
-,TRBV7-3,TRBJ2-1,TRBD2,15,TGTGCCAGCAGCCCTCTAGCGGGAGCTGGGAATGAGCAGTTCTTC,CASSPLAGAGNEQFF
-,TRBV5-1,TRBJ2-7,-,12,TGCGCCAGCAGTAGGGGTAACTACGAGCAGTACTTC,CASSRGNYEQYF
-,TRBV9,TRBJ2-3,TRBD2,15,TGTGCCAGCAGCCCACTAGCGGGGCACACAGATACGCAGTATTTT,CASSPLAGHTDTQYF
many,TRBV7-9,TRBJ1-5,-,14,TGTGCCAGCAGCTTAGGGACAGCCCATCAGCCCCAGCATTTT,CASSLGTAHQPQHF
-,TRBV20-1,TRBJ2-1,-,13,TGCAGTGCTAGAACCCCCAGTATCTATGAGCAGTTCTTC,CSARTPSIYEQFF
few,TRBV29-1,TRBJ2-1,TRBD1,13,TGCAGCGCCGAAAGGCAGGGGGCAAATGAGCAGTTCTTC,CSAERQGANEQFF
many,TRBV24-1,TRBJ2-1,-,18,TGTGCCACCAGTGATCCCACTGAGGGACAACTCGGGGGCAATGAGCAGTTCTTC,CATSDPTEGQLGGNEQFF
-,TRBV7-9,TRBJ2-1,TRBD1,14,TGTGCCAGCAACATTTGGGACAGGGTGAATGAGCAGTTCTTC,CASNIWDRVNEQFF
many,TRBV4-3,TRBJ2-3,TRBD2,15,TGCGCCAGCAGCCTATCGACTAGCGGGAGGGATACGCAGTATTTT,CASSLSTSGRDTQYF
many,TRBV29-1,TRBJ2-7,-,14,TGCAGCGTCTCCGGTCAGGGACTCGACTACGAGCAGTACTTC,CSVSGQGLDYEQYF
few,TRBV29-1,TRBJ2-7,TRBD1,13,TGCAGCGCTTCGACAGGGGAGAAGTACGAGCAGTACTTC,CSASTGEKYEQYF
many,TRBV28,TRBJ1-2,-,15,TGTGCCAGCAGTTTCCTCGGGCGGGGTTGGAGAGGCTACACCTTC,CASSFLGRGWRGYTF
many,TRBV29-1,TRBJ2-3,TRBD2,14,TGCAGCGCGAACGGGAGGGGAGACACAGATACGCAGTATTTT,CSANGRGDTDTQYF
many,TRBV9,TRBJ2-2,-,15,TGTGCCAGCAGCTCGACGGCGGGAAGTACCGGGGAGCTGTTTTTT,CASSSTAGSTGELFF
many,TRBV5-1,TRBJ2-3,-,13,TGCGCCAGCAGCCCCTTATACGGAGATACGCAGTATTTT,CASSPLYGDTQYF
many,TRBV15,TRBJ2-4,-,15,TGTGCCACCAGCTCCCGCGGGAACCTCAAAAACATTCAGTACTTC,CATSSRGNLKNIQYF
many,TRBV2,TRBJ2-5,-,15,TGTGCCAGCAGTGAAGCGGGCCGGACCCAAGAGACCCAGTACTTC,CASSEAGRTQETQYF
-,TRBV29-1,TRBJ2-3,-,18,TGCAGCGTTGAAACCCCGGCAGGGGAGGCCTACCGCACAGATACGCAGTATTTT,CSVETPAGEAYRTDTQYF
-,TRBV12-3/TRBV12-4,TRBJ2-2,TRBD2,15,TGTGCCAGCAGTCCTAGCGGGAGTGAAACCGGGGAGCTGTTTTTT,CASSPSGSETGELFF
many,TRBV10-1,TRBJ2-3,-,13,TGCGCCAGCAAGGAGGGGTCGGCAGATACGCAGTATTTT,CASKEGSADTQYF
-,TRBV20-1,TRBJ2-5,TRBD1,14,TGCAGTGCTAGACGGAGGACAGGCTCCGAGACCCAGTACTTC,CSARRRTGSETQYF
many,TRBV29-1,TRBJ1-4,-,13,TGCAGCGTTTCCCTAGGGGGAGGTGAAAAACTGTTTTTT,CSVSLGGGEKLFF
once,TRBV6-4,TRBJ2-3,TRBD1,14,TGTGCCAGCAGAAAGACAGGGACCACCGATACGCAGTATTTT,CASRKTGTTDTQYF
few,TRBV20-1,TRBJ2-7,TRBD2,13,TGCAGTGCCATAGCGGGAGGGCCCTACGAGCAGTACTTC,CSAIAGGPYEQYF
many,TRBV5-1,TRBJ1-1,-,14,TGCGCCAGCAGCTTGGTTGAGGGCCGCTCTGAAGCTTTCTTT,CASSLVEGRSEAFF
many,TRBV6-2/TRBV6-3,TRBJ2-7,TRBD2,14,TGTGCCAGTACAAATAGCGGGACTTTCTACGAGCAGTACTTC,CASTNSGTFYEQYF
many,TRBV29-1,TRBJ1-1,-,13,TGCAGCGTTGAGCAGTCCATGAACACTGAAGCTTTCTTT,CSVEQSMNTEAFF
many,TRBV7-9,TRBJ2-5,-,15,TGTGCCAGCAGCTTAGCCGGGGGGCTTGCAGAGACCCAGTACTTC,CASSLAGGLAETQYF
many,TRBV28,TRBJ1-2,-,14,TGTGCCAGCAGTTTAGGCGGGTCGGGGGGCGGCTACACCTTC,CASSLGGSGGGYTF
-,TRBV27,TRBJ2-7,-,15,TGTGCCAGCAGTTTATTCCCCGGGAGATCCTACGAGCAGTACTTC,CASSLFPGRSYEQYF
many,TRBV20-1,TRBJ2-3,-,16,TGCAGTGCTTATCCCCCGGTGGGGGGTAAATCAGATACGCAGTATTTT,CSAYPPVGGKSDTQYF
many,TRBV7-6,TRBJ2-3,-,18,TGTGCCAGCAGCCCCTCCCGAATCGACAGGCCCCATGCAGATACGCAGTATTTT,CASSPSRIDRPHADTQYF
-,TRBV20-1,TRBJ2-1,-,15,TGCAGTGCTAGAGATCAGCTGGGTTTAGCCAGTGAGCAGTTCTTC,CSARDQLGLASEQFF
many,TRBV7-9,TRBJ2-1,TRBD2,17,TGTGCCAGCAGCTTAGCGCTAGGGCTAGCGGGAGGCAATGAGCAGTTCTTC,CASSLALGLAGGNEQFF
many,TRBV6-6,TRBJ2-2,-,14,TGTGCCAGCAGTTACTTCCCAGGAACCGGGGAGCTGTTTTTT,CASSYFPGTGELFF
-,TRBV27,TRBJ2-1,TRBD1,16,TGTGCCAGCAGTTCCACCGGGACAGGGGGCGTGAATGAGCAGTTCTTC,CASSSTGTGGVNEQFF
many,TRBV24-1,TRBJ2-3,-,11,TGTGCCACCGCATTTACAGATACGCAGTATTTT,CATAFTDTQYF